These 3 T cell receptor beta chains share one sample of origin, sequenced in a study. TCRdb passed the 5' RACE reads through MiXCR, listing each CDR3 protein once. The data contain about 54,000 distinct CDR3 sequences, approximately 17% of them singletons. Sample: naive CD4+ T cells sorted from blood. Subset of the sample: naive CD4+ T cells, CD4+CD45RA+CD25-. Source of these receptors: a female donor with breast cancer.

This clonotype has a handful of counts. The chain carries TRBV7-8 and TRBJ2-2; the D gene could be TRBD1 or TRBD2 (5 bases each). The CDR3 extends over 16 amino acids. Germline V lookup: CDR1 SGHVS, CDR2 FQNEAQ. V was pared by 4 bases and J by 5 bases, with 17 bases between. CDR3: CASSSRVQGRTGELFF. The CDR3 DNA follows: TGTGCCAGCAGCTCGAGGGTGCAGGGAAGGACCGGGGAGCTGTTTTTT.

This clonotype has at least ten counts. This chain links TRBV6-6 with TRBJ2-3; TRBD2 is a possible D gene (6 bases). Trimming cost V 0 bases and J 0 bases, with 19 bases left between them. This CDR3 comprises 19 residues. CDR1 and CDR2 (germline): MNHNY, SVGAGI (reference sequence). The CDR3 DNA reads TGTGCCAGCAGTTACTCGTTAGATCCGGGGGAGCCTAGCACAGATACGCAGTATTTT. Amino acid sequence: CASSYSLDPGEPSTDTQYF.

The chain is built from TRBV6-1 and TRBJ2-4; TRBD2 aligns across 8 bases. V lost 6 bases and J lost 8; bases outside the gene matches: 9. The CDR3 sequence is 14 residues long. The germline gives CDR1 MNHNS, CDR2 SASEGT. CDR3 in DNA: TGTGCCAGCAGCCCAAGGTGGCGGGGGGACATTCAGTACTTC. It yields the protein CASSPRWRGDIQYF.